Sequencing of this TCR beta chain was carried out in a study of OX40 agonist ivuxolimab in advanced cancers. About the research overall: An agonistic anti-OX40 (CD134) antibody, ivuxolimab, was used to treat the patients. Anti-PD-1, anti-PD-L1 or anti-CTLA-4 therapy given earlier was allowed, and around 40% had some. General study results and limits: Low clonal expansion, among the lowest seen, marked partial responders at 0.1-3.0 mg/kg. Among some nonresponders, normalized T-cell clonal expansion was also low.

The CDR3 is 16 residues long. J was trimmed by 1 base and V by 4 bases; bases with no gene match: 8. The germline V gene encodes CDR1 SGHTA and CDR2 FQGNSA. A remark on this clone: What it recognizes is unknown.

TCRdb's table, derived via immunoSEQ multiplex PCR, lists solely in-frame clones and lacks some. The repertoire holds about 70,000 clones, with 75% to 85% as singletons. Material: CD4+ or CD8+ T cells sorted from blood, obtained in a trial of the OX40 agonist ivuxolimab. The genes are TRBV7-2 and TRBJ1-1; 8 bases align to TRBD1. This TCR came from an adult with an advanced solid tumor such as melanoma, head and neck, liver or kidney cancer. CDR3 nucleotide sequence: TGTGCCAGCAGCTCGAGAGGACAGGGCCGGAACACTGAAGCTTTCTTT. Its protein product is CASSSRGQGRNTEAFF.